These 8 T cell receptor beta chains were sequenced from one sample in a study of blood T cell repertoires in COVID-19. The assay was immunoSEQ multiplex PCR, and TCRdb's table has in-frame clones only and misses some. The repertoire has a few hundred thousand clones, 75% to 90% of them found once; the top ten carry more than 2%. The sample was PBMCs or T cells enriched from blood (not recorded which). All receptors derive from a man in his thirties or forties who had recovered from COVID-19.

The rearrangement links TRBV30 to TRBJ1-5, with TRBD1 matching over 7 bases. Germline V lookup: CDR1 GTSNPN, CDR2 SVGIG (reference sequence). The J segment lost 6 bases and the V segment lost 3 bases, leaving 8 bases of the junction unmatched. This CDR3 spans 14 amino acids. The CDR3 bases are TGTGCCTGGAGCTCCGGGACAGTTATTCAGCCCCAGCATTTT. Translated: CAWSSGTVIQPQHF.

The chain carries TRBV11-1 and TRBJ2-7; D uncertain. The CDR3 is 15 amino acids. The ends were cut back, 0 bases at V and 3 bases at J, with 12 bases in the middle. CDR1 and CDR2 from the germline V gene are SGHAT and FQDESV (reference sequence). The CDR3 DNA reads TGTGCCAGCAGCTTAGCGGGTGACTTTCACTACGAGCAGTACTTC. Protein: CASSLAGDFHYEQYF.

V usage is TRBV6-2 or TRBV6-3 and J usage is TRBJ1-4; the match to TRBD1 covers 7 bases. Losses at the gene ends were 2 bases for V and 8 bases for J; bases not matched to a gene: 8. CDR1 is MNHEY, CDR2 SVGEGT, per germline. This CDR3 contains 15 residues. CDR3 nucleotide sequence: TGTGCCAGCAGTTACGGACAGGAACCCTCCGAAAAACTGTTTTTT. Residues: CASSYGQEPSEKLFF.

DNA for the CDR3: TGTGCCAGCTCACTCAACGGACAGGGGGCATCTAATGAAAAACTGTTTTTT. Protein: CASSLNGQGASNEKLFF. The genes are TRBV18 and TRBJ1-4, with 11 nucleotides matching TRBD1. This CDR3 region has 17 residues. The V gene's germline CDR1 is KGHSH and CDR2 LQKENI. J lost 3 bases, V lost 4 bases, and 7 bases had no gene match.

This CDR3 reads CASSLTSGARDTQYF. CDR3 DNA sequence: TGTGCCAGCAGCTTGACTAGCGGGGCCAGAGATACGCAGTATTTT. The chain recombines TRBV7-2 with TRBJ2-3; 11 bases map to TRBD2. CDR1 SGHTA and CDR2 FQGNSA come from the germline V gene. J lost 5 bases, V lost 3 bases, and 4 bases had no gene match. The CDR3 is 15 amino acids.

This clone was seen just once. The genes are TRBV6-5 and TRBJ1-2; 9 bases align to TRBD1. The J segment lost 3 bases and the V segment lost 8 bases, leaving 7 bases of the junction unmatched. Germline V lookup: CDR1 MNHEY, CDR2 SVGAGI. The CDR3 is 14 amino acids. CDR3 in amino acids: CASSAGQGDYGYTF. The CDR3 DNA sequence: TGTGCCAGCTCAGCGGGACAGGGTGACTATGGCTACACCTTC.

V usage is TRBV6-1 and J usage is TRBJ1-2; D perhaps matches TRBD1 (5 bases). V lost 2 bases and J lost 7, with 26 bases in between. The CDR3 contains 18 residues. CDR1 and CDR2 from the germline V gene are MNHNS and SASEGT. Here the CDR3 reads CASSEWIIGASNYVGYTF. DNA for the CDR3: TGTGCCAGCAGTGAATGGATTATTGGGGCCAGTAACTATGTTGGCTACACCTTC.

This chain connects TRBV5-6 to TRBJ2-3; the match to TRBD1 covers 7 bases. From germline, CDR1 is SGHDT and CDR2 YYEEEE. With V trimmed by 1 base and J by 4 bases, 12 bases remained unmatched. The CDR3 spans 17 residues. CDR3 region: CASSLSIGQVGADTQYF. DNA for the CDR3: TGTGCCAGCAGCTTGTCTATTGGACAGGTCGGCGCAGATACGCAGTATTTT. The full variable domain, with the rest looked up from reference TRBV5-6 and TRBJ2-3, is DAGVTQSPTHLIKTRGQQVTLRCSPKSGHDTVSWYQQALGQGPQFIFQYYEEEERQRGNFPDRFSGHQFPNYSSELNVNALLLGDSALYLCASSLSIGQVGADTQYFGPGTRLTVL.